Listed below are T cell receptor beta chains from one sample, sequenced in a study of blood T cell repertoires in COVID-19. Assay used: immunoSEQ multiplex PCR; TCRdb lists only in-frame clones, some missing. The table has about 140,000 clones, 70% to 90% seen once. The source material was peripheral blood. Receptors originate from a human donor in a cohort sampled during active COVID-19. Each CDR3 is given with its conserved first and last residue. Each record gives: CDR3 DNA, CDR3 protein, D gene, clone size, V gene, J gene. The D gene is left open where the match is weak. Expanded clones are given a class, and other clones once, few, many or no size at all.

CDR3nt: TGTGCCAGCAGTTTTAGTGAGACCCAGTACTTC; CDR3aa: CASSFSETQYF; d_gene: .; abundance: .; v_gene: TRBV6-2/TRBV6-3; j_gene: TRBJ2-5
CDR3nt: TGTGCCAGCAGCTCAGAAAAGTTGAATGAAAAACTGTTTTTT; CDR3aa: CASSSEKLNEKLFF; d_gene: .; abundance: once; v_gene: TRBV5-6; j_gene: TRBJ1-4
CDR3nt: TGTGCCAGCAGGTTCAGGGGCGCTAGCACAGATACGCAGTATTTT; CDR3aa: CASRFRGASTDTQYF; d_gene: .; abundance: .; v_gene: TRBV28; j_gene: TRBJ2-3
CDR3nt: TGTGCCAGCAGCTTGTCAAGGGAGGCTTTCTTT; CDR3aa: CASSLSREAFF; d_gene: .; abundance: .; v_gene: TRBV5-6; j_gene: TRBJ1-1
CDR3nt: TGTGCCAGCACTCCATTGGACAGAAATCAGCCCCAGCATTTT; CDR3aa: CASTPLDRNQPQHF; d_gene: .; abundance: .; v_gene: TRBV28; j_gene: TRBJ1-5
CDR3nt: TGTGCCAGCAGCTTGGGACAGGGGCGTTTTGCGGAAAAACTGTTTTTT; CDR3aa: CASSLGQGRFAEKLFF; d_gene: TRBD1; abundance: .; v_gene: TRBV11-3; j_gene: TRBJ1-4
CDR3nt: TGTGCCACCAGTGCGGTAAGCGGGGGGGCCAGAGAGACCCAGTACTTC; CDR3aa: CATSAVSGGARETQYF; d_gene: TRBD2; abundance: .; v_gene: TRBV24-1; j_gene: TRBJ2-5
CDR3nt: TGCAGCGTGCCCACTTTCACAGGGGAGCAGTACTTC; CDR3aa: CSVPTFTGEQYF; d_gene: .; abundance: .; v_gene: TRBV29-1; j_gene: TRBJ2-7
CDR3nt: TGTGCCAGCAGCTTAGCTGGACAGGGCCCGGACACCATATATTTT; CDR3aa: CASSLAGQGPDTIYF; d_gene: TRBD1; abundance: .; v_gene: TRBV7-9; j_gene: TRBJ1-3
CDR3nt: TGTGCCAGCAGTCCTCTAGCGGGGGGGCAAGATACGCAGTATTTT; CDR3aa: CASSPLAGGQDTQYF; d_gene: TRBD2; abundance: .; v_gene: TRBV27; j_gene: TRBJ2-3
CDR3nt: TGCGCCAGCAGCTTGCGACCAGCGGGAGAGGGGACCTACGAGCAGTACTTC; CDR3aa: CASSLRPAGEGTYEQYF; d_gene: TRBD2; abundance: .; v_gene: TRBV5-1; j_gene: TRBJ2-7
CDR3nt: TGTGCCTGGAGTCGTGACTCCGGCTCTGGAAACACCATATATTTT; CDR3aa: CAWSRDSGSGNTIYF; d_gene: .; abundance: .; v_gene: TRBV30; j_gene: TRBJ1-3
CDR3nt: TGTGCCAGCAGCCCCCGGACAGGGGGCATCGAGACCCAGTACTTC; CDR3aa: CASSPRTGGIETQYF; d_gene: TRBD1; abundance: .; v_gene: TRBV9; j_gene: TRBJ2-5
CDR3nt: TGTGCCAGCAGTTACTCCCAAGATACGCAGTATTTT; CDR3aa: CASSYSQDTQYF; d_gene: .; abundance: .; v_gene: TRBV6-2/TRBV6-3; j_gene: TRBJ2-3
CDR3nt: TGTGCCAGCAGTTCCCCTAGTTTGCGCTCACCCCTCCACTTT; CDR3aa: CASSSPSLRSPLHF; d_gene: .; abundance: .; v_gene: TRBV28; j_gene: TRBJ1-6
CDR3nt: TGTGCCAGCAGTCCGGGACTAGCGGGGGGGCCGCACGAGCAGTACTTC; CDR3aa: CASSPGLAGGPHEQYF; d_gene: TRBD2; abundance: .; v_gene: TRBV27; j_gene: TRBJ2-7
CDR3nt: TGTGCCAGGCAGGGCACCCCCTCTGGAAACACCATATATTTT; CDR3aa: CARQGTPSGNTIYF; d_gene: .; abundance: .; v_gene: TRBV6-5; j_gene: TRBJ1-3
CDR3nt: TGTGCCAGCAGTCCTCCGATACAGGGGAAACTGTTTTTT; CDR3aa: CASSPPIQGKLFF; d_gene: TRBD1; abundance: .; v_gene: TRBV6-5; j_gene: TRBJ1-4
CDR3nt: TGTGCCAGCAGCTTAAAGCGGGTGCAGAACACCGGGGAGCTGTTTTTT; CDR3aa: CASSLKRVQNTGELFF; d_gene: .; abundance: .; v_gene: TRBV7-2; j_gene: TRBJ2-2
CDR3nt: TGTGCCATCAGTATCCAGGGGACGCGTGGCTACACCTTC; CDR3aa: CAISIQGTRGYTF; d_gene: .; abundance: once; v_gene: TRBV28; j_gene: TRBJ1-2
CDR3nt: TGCGCCAGCAGCCTCCGACAGGGAACCGGGGAGCTGTTTTTT; CDR3aa: CASSLRQGTGELFF; d_gene: TRBD1; abundance: once; v_gene: TRBV4-1; j_gene: TRBJ2-2
CDR3nt: TGTGCCTTAGACAGCGGGGACTACAATGAGCAGTTCTTC; CDR3aa: CALDSGDYNEQFF; d_gene: TRBD2; abundance: .; v_gene: TRBV30; j_gene: TRBJ2-1
CDR3nt: TGTGCCAGCTCACCACTGCGGTTCCACGAGCAGTACTTC; CDR3aa: CASSPLRFHEQYF; d_gene: .; abundance: .; v_gene: TRBV18; j_gene: TRBJ2-7
CDR3nt: TGTGCCACCAGAGGTCTGGCGGGGGGAAGAGAGTCCTCACCCCTCCACTTT; CDR3aa: CATRGLAGGRESSPLHF; d_gene: .; abundance: .; v_gene: TRBV28; j_gene: TRBJ1-6
CDR3nt: TGCGCCAGCAGCTTGGGGGGGCGAGGGAACACTGAAGCTTTCTTT; CDR3aa: CASSLGGRGNTEAFF; d_gene: .; abundance: once; v_gene: TRBV5-1; j_gene: TRBJ1-1
CDR3nt: TGCGCCAGCAGCCAAGGGACAGGCAGCCCCCCGAACACTGAAGCTTTCTTT; CDR3aa: CASSQGTGSPPNTEAFF; d_gene: TRBD1; abundance: .; v_gene: TRBV23-1; j_gene: TRBJ1-1
CDR3nt: TGTGCCAGCAGGGTCGGGACAGGGCCCTATGGCTACACCTTC; CDR3aa: CASRVGTGPYGYTF; d_gene: TRBD1; abundance: few; v_gene: TRBV6-5; j_gene: TRBJ1-2
CDR3nt: TGTGCCTGGAGTGGCAGGGGCGACACTGAAGCTTTCTTT; CDR3aa: CAWSGRGDTEAFF; d_gene: .; abundance: .; v_gene: TRBV30; j_gene: TRBJ1-1
CDR3nt: TGTGCCAGCAGCTTAGTTACTAGCGGCCCCTACGAGCAGTACTTC; CDR3aa: CASSLVTSGPYEQYF; d_gene: TRBD2; abundance: .; v_gene: TRBV13; j_gene: TRBJ2-7
CDR3nt: TGTGCCAGTAGTACTAGCGGGAGGTCCTACAATGAGCAGTTCTTC; CDR3aa: CASSTSGRSYNEQFF; d_gene: TRBD2; abundance: .; v_gene: TRBV19; j_gene: TRBJ2-1
CDR3nt: TGTGCCAGCAGCCGGACTAGCGGGAGTTCTGGGGCCAACGTCCTGACTTTC; CDR3aa: CASSRTSGSSGANVLTF; d_gene: TRBD2; abundance: once; v_gene: TRBV3-1/TRBV3-2; j_gene: TRBJ2-6
CDR3nt: TGTGCCAGCTCACCCGGGACAGACGCCGGGACTGAAGCTTTCTTT; CDR3aa: CASSPGTDAGTEAFF; d_gene: TRBD1; abundance: .; v_gene: TRBV18; j_gene: TRBJ1-1
CDR3nt: TGTGCCAGTAGTATCTCCAGGGTCTACGAGCAGTACTTC; CDR3aa: CASSISRVYEQYF; d_gene: .; abundance: .; v_gene: TRBV19; j_gene: TRBJ2-7
CDR3nt: TGTGCCAGCAGCGTAGTACCGGGGGTGAACACTGAAGCTTTCTTT; CDR3aa: CASSVVPGVNTEAFF; d_gene: .; abundance: .; v_gene: TRBV9; j_gene: TRBJ1-1
CDR3nt: TGTGCCAGCAGCTTAGACGAAGGGGTTTGGGGCGAGCAGTACTTC; CDR3aa: CASSLDEGVWGEQYF; d_gene: .; abundance: .; v_gene: TRBV5-4; j_gene: TRBJ2-7
CDR3nt: TGTGCCACCAGCAGAGCCGCTGCGGAGACCCAGTACTTC; CDR3aa: CATSRAAAETQYF; d_gene: .; abundance: .; v_gene: TRBV15; j_gene: TRBJ2-5
CDR3nt: TGTGCCAGCAGTTACTCCGGGGGGGCCGGAGAGACCCAGTACTTC; CDR3aa: CASSYSGGAGETQYF; d_gene: TRBD2; abundance: .; v_gene: TRBV6-2/TRBV6-3; j_gene: TRBJ2-5